This record covers a single TCR beta chain. Clones were sequenced by immunoSEQ multiplex PCR, and TCRdb holds only the in-frame ones, with some missing. In the table there are about 90,000 clones, about 93% of which are singletons. Brentuximab vedotin exposure varied among the patients, all of whom had relapsed after autologous stem cell transplantation. This sample stems from a study of PD-1 blockade in classical Hodgkin lymphoma. V lost 5 bases and J 0 bases, leaving 10 bases between the germline ends. CDR1 is SEHNR and CDR2 is FQNEAQ in the germline V gene (reference sequence). The CDR3 totals 14 residues.

The starting material was peripheral blood mononuclear cells (PBMCs), obtained before the second cycle of nivolumab. The TCR sequence derives from a human donor with classical Hodgkin lymphoma. The chain recombines TRBV7-9 with TRBJ1-1; D is undetermined. The CDR3 loop reads CASSGNIMNTEAFF. The CDR3 DNA reads TGTGCCAGCAGCGGGAACATCATGAACACTGAAGCTTTCTTT.